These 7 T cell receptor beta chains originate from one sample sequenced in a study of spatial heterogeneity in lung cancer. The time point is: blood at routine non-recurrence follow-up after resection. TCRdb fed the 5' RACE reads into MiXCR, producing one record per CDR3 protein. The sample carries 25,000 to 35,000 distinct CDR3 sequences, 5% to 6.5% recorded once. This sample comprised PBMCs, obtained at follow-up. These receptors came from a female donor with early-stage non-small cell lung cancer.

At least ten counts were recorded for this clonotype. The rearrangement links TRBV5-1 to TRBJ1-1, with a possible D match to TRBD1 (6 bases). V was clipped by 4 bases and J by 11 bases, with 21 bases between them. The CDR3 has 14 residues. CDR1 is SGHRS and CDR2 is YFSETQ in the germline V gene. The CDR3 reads CASSGGQGLSRAFF. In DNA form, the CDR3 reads TGCGCCAGCAGCGGGGGACAAGGGCTGAGTAGGGCTTTCTTT.

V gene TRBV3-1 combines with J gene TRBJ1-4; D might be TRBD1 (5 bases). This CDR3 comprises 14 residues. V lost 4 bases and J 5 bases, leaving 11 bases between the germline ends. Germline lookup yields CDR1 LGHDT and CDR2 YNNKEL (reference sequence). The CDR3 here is CASSPGGRNEKLFF. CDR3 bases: TGTGCCAGCAGCCCCGGGGGACGAAATGAAAAACTGTTTTTT.

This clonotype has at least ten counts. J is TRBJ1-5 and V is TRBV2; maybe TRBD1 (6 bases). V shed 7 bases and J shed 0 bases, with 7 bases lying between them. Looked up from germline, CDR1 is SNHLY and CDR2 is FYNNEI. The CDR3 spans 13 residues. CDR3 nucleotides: TGTGCCAGCAAGGGGGTTAGCAATCAGCCCCAGCATTTT. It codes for CASKGVSNQPQHF.

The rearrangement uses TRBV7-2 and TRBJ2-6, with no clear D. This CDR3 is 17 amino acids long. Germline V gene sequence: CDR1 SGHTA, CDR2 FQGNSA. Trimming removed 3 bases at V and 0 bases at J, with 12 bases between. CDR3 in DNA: TGTGCCAGCAGCTTTCGACCAGCTAGCTCTGGGGCCAACGTCCTGACTTTC. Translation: CASSFRPASSGANVLTF.

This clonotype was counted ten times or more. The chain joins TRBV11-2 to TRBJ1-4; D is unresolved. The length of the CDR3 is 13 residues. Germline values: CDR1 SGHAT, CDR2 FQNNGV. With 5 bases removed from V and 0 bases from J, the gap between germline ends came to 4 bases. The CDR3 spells CASSQTTNEKLFF. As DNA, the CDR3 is TGTGCCAGCAGCCAAACAACTAATGAAAAACTGTTTTTT.

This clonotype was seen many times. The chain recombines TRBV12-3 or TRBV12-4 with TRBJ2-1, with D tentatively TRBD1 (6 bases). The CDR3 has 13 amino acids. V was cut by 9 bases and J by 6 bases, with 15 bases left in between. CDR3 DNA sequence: TGTGCCAGTGGTAGGGGGACCGGCAATGAGCAGTTCTTC. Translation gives CASGRGTGNEQFF.

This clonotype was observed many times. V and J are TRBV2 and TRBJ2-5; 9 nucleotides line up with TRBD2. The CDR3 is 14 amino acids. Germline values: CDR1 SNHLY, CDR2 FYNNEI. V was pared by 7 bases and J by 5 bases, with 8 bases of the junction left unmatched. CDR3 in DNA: TGTGCCAGCACGGCGGGGGGGCGTCGGGAGACCCAGTACTTC. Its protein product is CASTAGGRRETQYF.